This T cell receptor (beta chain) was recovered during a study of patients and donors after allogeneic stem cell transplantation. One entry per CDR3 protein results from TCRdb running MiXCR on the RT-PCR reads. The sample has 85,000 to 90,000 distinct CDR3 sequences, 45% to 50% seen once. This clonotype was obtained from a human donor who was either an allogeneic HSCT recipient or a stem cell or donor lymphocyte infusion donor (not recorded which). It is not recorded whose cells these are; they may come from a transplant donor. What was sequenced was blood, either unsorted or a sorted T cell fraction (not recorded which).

The CDR3 here is CASSHRNSPLHF. The CDR3 DNA is TGCGCCAGCAGCCACAGGAATTCACCCCTCCACTTT. V and J are TRBV4-3 and TRBJ1-6; no clear D. V was shortened by 3 bases and J by 7 bases, with 4 bases between the two germline ends. The CDR3 runs 12 residues. Looked up from germline, CDR1 is LGHNA and CDR2 is YSLEER.